Below are 25 T cell receptor beta chains sequenced from a single sample in a study of blood T cells in healthy people across ages. Using a J-beta primer mix together with a sample-barcoded 5' primer, a second PCR was run for about 6 to 11 cycles. MiXCR, applied by TCRdb to the 5' RACE reads, yields one record per CDR3 protein. The sample lists 1,500,000 or so distinct CDR3 sequences; approximately 59% were seen once. Source material: blood. These receptors originate from a man in his late teens or twenties in good health.

This chain links TRBV20-1 with TRBJ2-5; D is possibly TRBD2 (5 bases). The J call may not be correct, given that the DNA end is closer to TRBJ2-7. Germline assignment: CDR1 DFQATT and CDR2 SNEGSKA (reference sequence). The CDR3 runs to 12 residues. The CDR3 bases are TGCAGTGCTAGTTCTAGCCCCTTCGAGCAGTACTTC. As protein: CSASSSPFEQYF.

Note on this clonotype: A much larger clone lies a single base off, so this may be a read error. The chain recombines TRBV7-9 with TRBJ2-5, with D perhaps matching TRBD2 (5 bases). The J call could be wrong; TRBJ2-1 is a better fit for the DNA end. CDR1 SEHNR and CDR2 FQNEAQ come from the germline V gene (reference sequence). The CDR3 has 16 amino acids. The CDR3, as DNA: TGTGCCAGCAGCTTAGATGGAGGCAGCGTGAGAGAGACCCAGTTCTTC. Its translation: CASSLDGGSVRETQFF.

The chain has TRBV5-1 and TRBJ2-1; D gene ambiguous. The CDR3 is 15 amino acids. Trimming left V 1 base short and J 7 bases short, with 15 bases between. Per the germline V gene, CDR1 is SGHRS and CDR2 is YFSETQ. This CDR3 reads CASSLFSQTENEQFF. DNA of the CDR3: TGCGCCAGCAGCTTGTTTAGCCAGACCGAGAATGAGCAGTTCTTC.

The rearrangement joins TRBV12-3 or TRBV12-4 to TRBJ2-3; no clear D. V gave up 7 bases and J gave up 0 bases, with 11 bases separating them. This CDR3 has 14 amino acids. Here the CDR3 DNA reads TGTGCCAGCACCCAAAGCCCTAGCACAGATACGCAGTATTTT. Translated, it gives CASTQSPSTDTQYF.

Regarding this clonotype: One junction end disagrees with the germline gene, perhaps due to a read error. V gene TRBV6-5 combines with J gene TRBJ1-2; D perhaps matches TRBD1 (6 bases). Looked up from germline, CDR1 is MNHEY and CDR2 is SVGAGI. The CDR3 is made up of 13 amino acids. The CDR3 bases are TGTGCCAGCAGCCCAGGGGACCCTTATGGCCACACCTTC. Translated: CASSPGDPYGHTF.

The chain uses TRBV3-1 and TRBJ2-5; D remains unclear. The V gene lost 1 base and the J gene lost 2 bases, with 14 bases spanning the gap. Germline values: CDR1 LGHDT, CDR2 YNNKEL (reference sequence). The CDR3 runs 16 residues. CDR3 in amino acids: CASSQASPGTQETQYF. In DNA, the CDR3 is TGTGCCAGCAGCCAAGCGTCACCGGGTACACAAGAGACCCAGTACTTC.

In this sample, this clonotype turned up a few times. The chain recombines TRBV29-1 with TRBJ2-1, with TRBD1 matching over 9 bases. The CDR3 extends over 15 amino acids. After removal of 3 bases from V and 7 bases from J, the junction contained 10 bases not matched to a gene. The germline V gene encodes CDR1 SQVTM and CDR2 ANQGSEA. The CDR3 region has the DNA TGCAGCGTTGATCCTGACAGGGGGTTCCGAAATGAGCAGTTCTTC. Translation: CSVDPDRGFRNEQFF.

The V call is TRBV3-1, the J call TRBJ1-2; D is unclear. CDR1 is LGHDT and CDR2 is YNNKEL in the germline V gene (reference sequence). Trimming took 4 bases from V and 4 from J, leaving 16 bases between them. The CDR3 spans 15 residues. The CDR3 nucleotides are TGTGCCAGCAGCCTTGGATCGGCAGCGATCTATGGCTACACCTTC. Amino acid sequence: CASSLGSAAIYGYTF.

The chain has TRBV6-2 or TRBV6-3 and TRBJ1-2; D is possibly TRBD1 (5 bases). V lost 5 bases and J lost 5, with 12 bases in between. Germline CDR1 is MNHEY and CDR2 is SVGEGT. This CDR3 region has 13 residues. CDR3 sequence reads: CASSDATVYGYTF. The DNA for the CDR3 is TGTGCCAGCAGTGACGCGACAGTATATGGCTACACCTTC.

V gene TRBV27 combines with J gene TRBJ2-6; 9 nucleotides align to TRBD1. This CDR3 comprises 17 residues. V gave up 5 bases and J gave up 2 bases; unmatched junction bases: 7. Germline values: CDR1 MNHEY, CDR2 SMNVEV (reference sequence). In DNA, the CDR3 is TGTGCCAGCAGTGTCGGGACAGGGACCCCTGGGGCCAACGTCCTGACTTTC. Its protein is CASSVGTGTPGANVLTF.

The DNA for the CDR3 is TGTGCCAGCAGCTTAGGACGAATAGTAGGCACTGAAGCTTTCTTT. Its protein is CASSLGRIVGTEAFF. J is TRBJ1-1 and V is TRBV7-2, with unresolved D. CDR3 length: 15 residues. The germline gives CDR1 SGHTA, CDR2 FQGNSA. V was clipped by 1 base and J by 4 bases, with 13 bases between them.

The V call is TRBV7-2, the J call TRBJ2-1, with D perhaps TRBD1 (6 bases). The length of the CDR3 is 15 residues. Germline CDR1 reads SGHTA; CDR2 reads FQGNSA. V was trimmed by 2 bases and J by 6 bases, leaving 14 bases between them. CDR3 nucleotides: TGTGCCAGCAGCTTAATACGGGTAGGGGGCAATGAGCAGTTCTTC. Translated, it gives CASSLIRVGGNEQFF.

The rearrangement joins TRBV19 to TRBJ1-5; TRBD1 is a possible D gene (6 bases). V lost 7 bases and J lost 4, with 11 bases in between. Germline loops: CDR1 LNHDA, CDR2 SQIVND (reference sequence). The CDR3 contains 13 residues. The CDR3 reads CASTTQGNQPQHF. The CDR3, as DNA: TGTGCCAGTACCACACAGGGAAATCAGCCCCAGCATTTT.

The chain carries TRBV14 and TRBJ1-2; no definite D call. Germline CDR1 reads SGHDN; CDR2 reads FVKESK. Trimming took off 0 bases at V and 2 bases at J, with 10 bases between the two ends. The CDR3 consists of 15 residues. CDR3 sequence (DNA): TGTGCCAGCAGCCAAGACTCCGTGCTGAACTATGGCTACACCTTC. Residues: CASSQDSVLNYGYTF. The full variable domain, completed using reference TRBV14 and TRBJ1-2, is EAGVTQFPSHSVIEKGQTVTLRCDPISGHDNLYWYRRVMGKEIKFLLHFVKESKQDESGMPNNRFLAERTGGTYSTLKVQPAELEDSGVYFCASSQDSVLNYGYTFGSGTRLTVV.

The V gene is TRBV9, the J gene TRBJ1-1, with D unresolved. Germline V gives CDR1 SGDLS, CDR2 YYNGEE. The CDR3 consists of 13 residues. V was trimmed by 0 bases and J by 6 bases, leaving 9 bases between them. The DNA of the CDR3 is TGTGCCAGCAGCGTAGGGGTTGGTTCTGAAGCTTTCTTT. This translates into CASSVGVGSEAFF.

This clonotype has only a few counts. The chain joins TRBV5-1 to TRBJ2-1, with 7 nucleotides matching TRBD2. V shed 5 bases and J 4 bases; nucleotides not matched to a gene: 9. Germline values: CDR1 SGHRS, CDR2 YFSETQ. CDR3 length: 15 residues. The DNA for the CDR3 is TGCGCCAGCAGTCCGCTCCGGGGACTATACAATGAGCAGTTCTTC. Its protein product is CASSPLRGLYNEQFF. The full variable domain, completed using reference TRBV5-1 and TRBJ2-1, is KAGVTQTPRYLIKTRGQQVTLSCSPISGHRSVSWYQQTPGQGLQFLFEYFSETQRNKGNFPGRFSGRQFSNSRSEMNVSTLELGDSALYLCASSPLRGLYNEQFFGPGTRLTVL.

The chain combines TRBV7-9 with TRBJ2-7, with a weak D call TRBD2 (5 bases). With the DNA end fitting TRBJ2-5 better, the J assignment may be wrong. From germline, CDR1 is SEHNR and CDR2 FQNEAQ (reference sequence). This CDR3 is built from 17 residues. The CDR3 nucleotides read TGTGCCAGCATCATCTGGGGTCAGGAGGACTTCCAAGAGACCCAGTACTTC. Translation gives CASIIWGQEDFQETQYF.

The chain joins TRBV20-1 to TRBJ2-3; D is uncertain. Germline V CDR1 and CDR2: DFQATT, SNEGSKA (reference sequence). V lost 1 base, J lost 8 bases, and 4 bases lay in between. The CDR3 contains 10 residues. The CDR3 is CSARGGTQYF. The CDR3 DNA reads as TGCAGTGCTAGAGGGGGTACGCAGTATTTT.

This clonotype appeared once. This sequence joins TRBV2 and TRBJ2-4; D not certain. V dropped 7 bases and J dropped 6 bases, with 10 bases sitting between them. Germline loops: CDR1 SNHLY, CDR2 FYNNEI. The CDR3 extends over 12 amino acids. The CDR3 DNA sequence: TGTGCCAGCATTGATTCGATAAACATTCAGTACTTC. This translates into CASIDSINIQYF. Using reference TRBV2 and TRBJ2-4 for the parts outside the CDR3, the full variable domain is EPEVTQTPSHQVTQMGQEVILRCVPISNHLYFYWYRQILGQKVEFLVSFYNNEISEKSEIFDDQFSVERPDGSNFTLKIRSTKLEDSAMYFCASIDSINIQYFGAGTRLSVL.

The genes are TRBV7-9 and TRBJ2-1; 13 positions match TRBD2. The germline gives CDR1 SEHNR, CDR2 FQNEAQ (reference sequence). Trimming at V came to 1 base and at J to 2 bases, leaving 2 bases not matched to a gene. The CDR3 totals 17 residues. This CDR3 reads CASSLGGLAGTYNEQFF. The CDR3 coding sequence is TGTGCCAGCAGCTTAGGGGGACTAGCGGGAACCTACAATGAGCAGTTCTTC.

The chain links TRBV10-3 to TRBJ2-1; 14 bases map to TRBD2. The CDR3 covers 15 residues. Trimming at V came to 6 bases and at J to 4 bases, leaving 2 bases not matched to a gene. Germline V lookup: CDR1 ENHRY, CDR2 SYGVKD. CDR3 region: CAISGLAGGYNEQFF. The CDR3 bases are TGTGCCATCAGCGGACTAGCGGGGGGATACAATGAGCAGTTCTTC.

This clonotype is a singleton in its sample. V is TRBV20-1 and J is TRBJ2-3; tentative D call: TRBD2 (5 bases). CDR3 length: 14 amino acids. The V end lost 3 bases, the J end lost 6 bases, and 16 bases lay between the germline ends. Germline lookup yields CDR1 DFQATT and CDR2 SNEGSKA (reference sequence). Here the CDR3 DNA reads TGCAGTGCTAGTGAGGTCGGGATGGTGGATACGCAGTATTTT. This encodes CSASEVGMVDTQYF.

The chain has TRBV18 and TRBJ2-6, with 8 nucleotides matching TRBD1. The CDR3 is 19 amino acids. J gave up 2 bases and V 2 bases, and 11 bases lay outside the gene matches. Germline CDR1 KGHSH, CDR2 LQKENI. The CDR3 DNA reads TGTGCCAGCTCACCATTACTTACAGGGGGGTCCACTGGGGCCAACGTCCTGACTTTC. Residues: CASSPLLTGGSTGANVLTF.

This clonotype appeared once. The chain's CDR3 is CASSVEGSEQFF. The CDR3 nucleotides read TGTGCCAGCAGCGTAGAGGGGTCTGAGCAGTTCTTC. The V call is TRBV9, the J call TRBJ2-1; TRBD1 is a possible D gene (5 bases). V shed 0 bases and J shed 9 bases, with 7 bases lying between them. The CDR3 is made up of 12 amino acids. Looked up from germline, CDR1 is SGDLS and CDR2 is YYNGEE.

The chain employs TRBV21-1 and TRBJ2-4; TRBD1 was called by the table and not checked on the DNA. TRBV21-1 is a pseudogene locus. The CDR3 totals 18 residues. In nucleotides, the CDR3 is TGTGCCAGCAGCAAAGGGGAGGACAGGGGGCAAGCCAAAAACATTCAGTACTTC. Encoded protein: CASSKGEDRGQAKNIQYF.